This T cell receptor (beta chain) was documented in a study of immune heterogeneity within non-small cell lung tumors. This clonotype rates as medium-sized (0.01 to 0.1%). The antigen remains unidentified. Multiplex PCR amplified TCR beta CDR3 with 32 V and 13 J primers. Using its own MiXCR run on the multiplex PCR reads, TCRdb lists one record per CDR3 protein. The sample includes 10,000 to 15,000 distinct CDR3 sequences, 20% to 25% of them seen just once. The study, taken as a whole, reports: Identical dominant CDR3 beta clonotypes recurred across tumor sites within a patient, alongside site-unique high-frequency clones. A moderate but significant correlation was observed between local T-cell clonality and local tumor mutational burden (R about 0.31).

Bulk tumor gDNA, roughly 660 ng per sample, served as the TCR template. From each primary tumor, several far-apart biopsies were obtained during surgery. The patients were newly diagnosed with non-small cell lung cancer, had not been treated, and had curative surgery. V was pared by 3 bases and J by 7 bases, with 4 bases of the junction left unmatched. Germline V lookup: CDR1 SGHAT, CDR2 FQNNGV. The CDR3 runs to 14 residues. Sequencing used lung tumor tissue. The clonotype comes from a man aged 50 to 59 with non-small cell lung cancer. The V gene is TRBV11-2, the J gene TRBJ2-2; 8 bases are a match to TRBD2. DNA of the CDR3: TGTGCCAGCAGCTTCCGGCGGGAGGACGGGGAGCTGTTTTTT. Translated: CASSFRREDGELFF.